In its sample, the clone carrying this T cell receptor (beta chain) was seen many times. Its matching antigen is unknown. Each patient went into thyroid surgery without having received any treatment. In the original processing: Building a distant-metastasis classifier for papillary thyroid cancer drew on CDR3 differences across clinicopathological groups. TCRdb reassembled clones from the PCR reads with MiXCR. Clone size and V and J calls follow TCRdb, not the original study. This table has tens of thousands of clones, about a sixth appearing once. The CDR3 is 12 amino acids. J was trimmed by 5 bases and V by 8 bases; bases with no gene match: 4. Germline CDR1 MDHEN, CDR2 SYDVKM. This sample was taken from a study of metastatic and nonmetastatic thyroid tumors. Study summary: Repertoires were compared across blood and tumor or nodule tissue from malignant and benign thyroid patients. Study-level points and caveats: Malignant thyroid tumors reportedly had TCR beta diversity that was significantly higher than in benign nodules, in blood and tumor.

V gene TRBV28 combines with J gene TRBJ2-5; TRBD1 matches 8 bases. The receptor's source is a female donor with papillary thyroid cancer or a benign thyroid nodule (not recorded which). Some clones in this sample may be carry-over from other donors' samples. What was sequenced was blood. CDR3 sequence: CASEGTGETQYF. The CDR3 region has the DNA TGTGCCAGCGAGGGGACAGGCGAGACCCAGTACTTC.